The TCR beta chain described here comes from a study of blood T cell repertoires in COVID-19. For the study at large: Sample material is recorded as cDNA or gDNA derived from T cells, B-cell-depleted T cells, or PBMCs.

This CDR3 contains 16 residues. Germline lookup yields CDR1 SGHKS and CDR2 YYEKEE (reference sequence). V lost 7 bases to trimming and J lost 0 bases; unmatched junction nucleotides: 9. Some clones are missing from TCRdb's copy, which holds only in-frame ones; the method was immunoSEQ multiplex PCR. Among approximately 49,000 clones, under 70% were seen once, and the ten largest hold around 10%. The chain couples TRBV5-5 to TRBJ1-3; 8 bases agree with TRBD1. The sample comprised peripheral blood. The source is a woman in her seventies with acute or convalescent COVID-19. Here the CDR3 reads CASSNPGQVSGNTIYF. The CDR3 DNA reads as TGTGCCAGCTCTAACCCGGGACAGGTCTCTGGAAACACCATATATTTT.